This T cell receptor beta chain was recorded in a study of Graves' ophthalmopathy and Graves' hyperthyroidism. General study results and limits: The model's ophthalmopathy progression predictions had approximately 69% sensitivity and less than 75% specificity. Blood shared most expanded thyroid clonotypes above 0.001 frequency.

RNA transcripts provided the template for amplifying TCR beta CDR3 regions. The first round was an RT-PCR with HTBI primers, and the second round was a multiplex PCR. TCRdb ran MiXCR on the multiplex PCR reads and lists one entry per CDR3 protein. In the table there are a few hundred thousand distinct CDR3 sequences, approximately 18% of which are singletons. This clonotype was observed at least ten times. Its antigen is not known. The source is an adult woman with stable Graves' hyperthyroidism. The sample was peripheral blood.

CDR3 DNA: TGTGCCAGCAGCTCCGGGTCGGGGGGCCCTAACTATGGCTACACCTTC. Its translation is CASSSGSGGPNYGYTF. This chain connects TRBV11-2 to TRBJ1-2, with TRBD1 as a possible D gene (6 bases). Per the germline V gene, CDR1 is SGHAT and CDR2 is FQNNGV. The CDR3 is 16 residues long. Trimming took off 4 bases at V and 0 bases at J, with 15 bases between the two ends.